The 23 T cell receptor beta chains in this list originate from one sample, sequenced in a study of cytomegalovirus exposure and HLA in healthy donors (dated by TCRdb to 2017 to 2019). The library relied on the immunoSEQ multiplex PCR assay. For the multiplex PCR, a mixture combining 60 forward primers for TCR Vbeta segments and 13 reverse primers for TCR Jbeta segments was used. Not all clones reach the TCRdb copy of this immuneACCESS table, which keeps in-frame sequences only. Checked studies attribute under half of the gap to unresolved V genes and leave the rest unexplained. Present in this sample are 150,000 to 200,000 clones, approximately 84% of which were seen just once. Jointly, the top ten make up around 5% of the sample. The sequencing sample was made of PBMCs. These receptors were obtained from a man aged 18 to 30 in good health and CMV-seronegative.

The chain is built from TRBV7-2 and TRBJ1-1, with D possibly matching TRBD1 (6 bases). Trimming took 5 bases from V and 8 from J, leaving 15 bases between them. There are 13 residues in the CDR3. Germline CDR1 is SGHTA and CDR2 is FQGNSA. CDR3: CASSLNREREAFF. The CDR3 DNA follows: TGTGCCAGCAGCCTCAACAGGGAACGAGAAGCTTTCTTT.

This clone was counted a few times. The gene calls are TRBV11-2 and TRBJ1-4, with 7 bases matching TRBD1. V was clipped by 5 bases and J by 4 bases; unmatched bases: 4. This CDR3 has 14 amino acids. CDR1 and CDR2 from the germline V gene are SGHAT and FQNNGV. The CDR3 DNA sequence: TGTGCCAGCAGCATCGGACAGGATAATGAAAAACTGTTTTTT. It yields the protein CASSIGQDNEKLFF.

The chain has TRBV5-1 and TRBJ2-3, with a tentative D call TRBD2 (6 bases). V was clipped by 1 base and J by 0 bases, with 12 bases between them. From germline, CDR1 is SGHRS and CDR2 YFSETQ. The CDR3 is made up of 16 amino acids. The CDR3 spells CASSLFNSGSTDTQYF. Here the CDR3 DNA reads TGCGCCAGCAGCTTGTTCAATAGCGGTAGCACAGATACGCAGTATTTT.

With respect to this clone: One end of the junction fails to match germline, which may point to a read error. The chain is built from TRBV5-1 and TRBJ1-5; TRBD1 agrees at 12 bases. Germline CDR1 SGHRS, CDR2 YFSETQ. This CDR3 spans 16 amino acids. In DNA form, the CDR3 reads TGCGCCAGCAGTTTGGGGACAGGGGGCACGGGACAGCCCCAGCATTTT. Protein sequence: CASSLGTGGTGQPQHF.

The chain employs TRBV25-1 and TRBJ2-5; 8 bases match TRBD1. Germline V CDR1 and CDR2: MGHDK, SYGVNS. The CDR3 consists of 15 residues. V trimming: 5 bases; J trimming: 7 bases; junction bases outside the gene matches: 12. CDR3 residues: CASSRSGQGGGTQYF. The CDR3 bases are TGTGCCAGCAGTCGATCCGGACAGGGTGGGGGGACCCAGTACTTC.

The chain links TRBV7-9 to TRBJ1-2, with D unclear. The CDR3 spans 14 residues. V dropped 5 bases and J dropped 2 bases, with 12 bases sitting between them. Germline V gives CDR1 SEHNR, CDR2 FQNEAQ (reference sequence). The CDR3 bases are TGTGCCAGCAGCATTGCCAGTGTAAACTATGGCTACACCTTC. Translated, it gives CASSIASVNYGYTF.

The rearrangement uses TRBV11-2 and TRBJ2-7, with 9 positions matching TRBD1. After removal of 6 bases from V and 1 base from J, the junction contained 10 bases not matched to a gene. This CDR3 contains 16 residues. The V gene's germline CDR1 is SGHAT and CDR2 FQNNGV. The DNA of the CDR3 is TGTGCCAGCAGGGCGTTCCGGACAGGGGTGTCCTACGAGCAGTACTTC. It encodes CASRAFRTGVSYEQYF.

V is TRBV28 and J is TRBJ2-2; perhaps TRBD2 as D (6 bases). CDR1 MDHEN and CDR2 SYDVKM come from the germline V gene. Deletions cut 2 bases from V and 7 bases from J, with 14 bases between. CDR3 length equals 15 residues. CDR3 bases: TGTGCCAGCAGTTTAACGGGAGTAACAATCGGGGAGCTGTTTTTT. This encodes CASSLTGVTIGELFF.

This chain links TRBV5-4 with TRBJ1-6; D might be TRBD1 (5 bases). V was cut by 0 bases and J by 9 bases, with 10 bases left in between. The germline CDR1 and CDR2 sequences are SGHNT and YYREEE (reference sequence). The CDR3 extends over 14 amino acids. This chain's CDR3 is CASSLGRGSSPLHF. The CDR3 DNA follows: TGTGCCAGCAGCTTGGGTAGGGGTAGTTCACCCCTCCACTTT.

The chain combines TRBV7-9 with TRBJ1-1; D perhaps matches TRBD1 (6 bases). V shed 4 bases and J shed 0 bases, with 15 bases lying between them. The CDR3 sequence is 16 residues long. The V gene's germline CDR1 is SEHNR and CDR2 FQNEAQ (reference sequence). The CDR3 nucleotides are TGTGCCAGCAGCTCAAACGGTGGACAGATGAACACTGAAGCTTTCTTT. Encoded protein: CASSSNGGQMNTEAFF. Looking up the rest from reference TRBV7-9 and TRBJ1-1 gives the full variable domain: DTGVSQNPRHKITKRGQNVTFRCDPISEHNRLYWYRQTLGQGPEFLTYFQNEAQLEKSRLLSDRFSAERPKGSFSTLEIQRTEQGDSAMYLCASSSNGGQMNTEAFFGQGTRLTVV.

The V and J genes are TRBV7-9 and TRBJ2-1, with TRBD2 identical over 7 bases. In germline, CDR1 is SEHNR, CDR2 FQNEAQ (reference sequence). The CDR3 covers 17 residues. The ends lost 5 bases at V and 6 bases at J; junction bases unmatched: 16. Here the CDR3 reads CASSGRLRELAGNEQFF. Here the CDR3 DNA reads TGTGCCAGCAGCGGGCGATTGCGGGAGTTAGCTGGCAATGAGCAGTTCTTC.

The chain combines TRBV27 with TRBJ1-5; D gene ambiguous. The V gene lost 11 bases and the J gene lost 4 bases, with 12 bases spanning the gap. The germline V gene encodes CDR1 MNHEY and CDR2 SMNVEV (reference sequence). The CDR3 is 12 residues long. CDR3: CACGGLNQPQHF. CDR3 DNA: TGTGCCTGCGGAGGGTTAAATCAGCCCCAGCATTTT.

The CDR3 DNA sequence: TGTGCCAGCAGCTTAGCCCCCGCGACAGTGACCTACGAGCAGTACTTC. This translates into CASSLAPATVTYEQYF. This chain uses TRBV7-8 with TRBJ2-5; a weak D match, TRBD1 (5 bases). The DNA end is a closer match to TRBJ2-7, so the J assignment may be wrong. This CDR3 is built from 16 residues. Per the germline V gene, CDR1 is SGHVS and CDR2 is FQNEAQ.

This clone was seen a few times. This rearrangement joins TRBV5-1 to TRBJ2-7, with D perhaps matching TRBD1 (6 bases). The CDR3 has 16 residues. Germline V gene lookup returns CDR1 SGHRS and CDR2 YFSETQ. With 0 bases removed from V and 2 bases from J, the gap between germline ends came to 15 bases. The CDR3 nucleotides are TGCGCCAGCAGCTTGGGGTGGGGGACAAGCACCTACGAGCAGTACTTC. It translates to CASSLGWGTSTYEQYF.

The V call is TRBV29-1, the J call TRBJ1-2, with a weak D call TRBD1 (6 bases). The CDR3 has 11 residues. From germline, CDR1 is SQVTM and CDR2 ANQGSEA. The V gene lost 3 bases and the J gene lost 7 bases, with 9 bases spanning the gap. The CDR3: CSVENRAGYTF. CDR3 nucleotide sequence: TGCAGCGTTGAGAACAGGGCTGGCTACACCTTC.

The genes are TRBV7-3 and TRBJ2-1; 7 bases agree with TRBD1. The CDR3 has 12 residues. Germline V gives CDR1 SGHTA, CDR2 FQGTGA. Germline trimming cut 4 bases from V and 11 bases from J; bases unmatched to any gene: 5. Written as DNA, the CDR3 is TGTGCCAGCAGCTCGCCAGGGGGTAAGCAGTTCTTC. Its translation: CASSSPGGKQFF.

The J gene is TRBJ2-3, the V gene TRBV10-3; 7 bases fit TRBD1. The length of the CDR3 is 14 residues. Germline values: CDR1 ENHRY, CDR2 SYGVKD. After removal of 11 bases from V and 0 bases from J, the junction contained 8 bases not matched to a gene. CDR3 region: CAAVSDRSTDTQYF. DNA for the CDR3: TGTGCCGCAGTGTCGGACAGGAGCACAGATACGCAGTATTTT.

As DNA, the CDR3 is TGTGCCAGCAGCCAAGCGAGCGGTTACGAGCAGTACTTC. Translation gives CASSQASGYEQYF. This chain uses TRBV4-2 with TRBJ2-7; D possibly corresponds to TRBD2 (5 bases). This CDR3 has 13 amino acids. Trimming pared 1 base from V and 4 bases from J, leaving 8 bases between. Germline loops: CDR1 LGHNA, CDR2 YNFKEQ.

This clone has more than one count but fewer than ten. The V gene is TRBV6-5, the J gene TRBJ2-2; D is possibly TRBD1 (6 bases). Germline V gene sequence: CDR1 MNHEY, CDR2 SVGAGI. The ends were cut back, 6 bases at V and 2 bases at J, with 13 bases in the middle. The CDR3 is 15 residues long. The CDR3 DNA is TGTGCCAGCAGCCCCGGACAGCCTAACACCGGGGAGCTGTTTTTT. It translates to CASSPGQPNTGELFF.

This clone was observed a single time. This chain links TRBV27 with TRBJ1-5; D gene unclear. Germline V gene data show CDR1 as MNHEY and CDR2 as SMNVEV (reference sequence). V was pared by 6 bases and J by 4 bases, with 10 bases between. The CDR3 is 13 residues long. CDR3 sequence (DNA): TGTGCCAGCAGGTCAACAGAAAATCAGCCCCAGCATTTT. The encoded protein is CASRSTENQPQHF.

The V call is TRBV5-1, the J call TRBJ2-7; possible D gene TRBD1, 6 bases. V was trimmed by 4 bases and J by 0 bases, leaving 11 bases between them. The germline CDR1 and CDR2 sequences are SGHRS and YFSETQ. The CDR3 covers 14 residues. The CDR3 region is CASSVEQGSYEQYF. In DNA, the CDR3 is TGCGCCAGCAGCGTAGAACAGGGCTCCTACGAGCAGTACTTC.

V usage is TRBV6-6 and J usage is TRBJ1-2, with D unresolved. The CDR3 has 14 residues. Trimming cost V 0 bases and J 8 bases, with 13 bases left between them. Per the germline V gene, CDR1 is MNHNY and CDR2 is SVGAGI (reference sequence). The CDR3 bases are TGTGCCAGCAGTTACTCGAGCCCTACCCCAGGCTACACCTTC. It encodes CASSYSSPTPGYTF.

This clone was picked up one time. This chain connects TRBV10-3 to TRBJ1-1, with 9 nucleotides matching TRBD1. J was trimmed by 7 bases and V by 10 bases; bases with no gene match: 10. CDR1 is ENHRY and CDR2 is SYGVKD in the germline V gene. The CDR3 is 13 amino acids. CDR3 amino acids: CATRDRERGEAFF. DNA of the CDR3: TGTGCCACACGGGACAGGGAAAGGGGTGAAGCTTTCTTT.